A single sample gave rise to the 4 T cell receptor beta chains below, sequenced in a study of T cell therapy after organ transplantation. TCRdb's table, derived via immunoSEQ multiplex PCR, lists solely in-frame clones and lacks some. The sample has approximately 15,000 clones; 85% are singletons. What these receptors recognize is not known. Sample time point: 20-29 weeks after completion of therapy. The source was CD8+ T cells from blood, collected after autologous CMV-specific T cell therapy. The receptors derive from a human patient who had received a solid organ transplant and had CMV disease. Some T cells may have originated in the graft donor.

The sample holds one count of this clone. This rearrangement joins TRBV27 to TRBJ2-5; D possibly corresponds to TRBD1 (5 bases). The J call is doubtful: the DNA matches TRBJ2-7 better. The CDR3 is made up of 15 amino acids. Germline V CDR1 and CDR2: MNHEY, SMNVEV (reference sequence). The CDR3 here is CASSFQGRTSYEQYF. The CDR3 DNA reads TGTGCCAGCAGTTTCCAGGGCCGAACGTCCTACGAGCAGTACTTC.

The CDR3 protein is CSVSRSYEQYF. CDR3 in DNA: TGCAGCGTCTCCAGGTCCTACGAGCAGTACTTC. The chain uses TRBV29-1 and TRBJ2-7; D unclear. V was clipped by 6 bases and J by 1 base, with 7 bases between them. Per the germline V gene, CDR1 is SQVTM and CDR2 is ANQGSEA. This CDR3 has 11 residues.

V usage is TRBV19 and J usage is TRBJ1-4; possible D gene TRBD1, 6 bases. This CDR3 is built from 15 residues. The germline V gene encodes CDR1 LNHDA and CDR2 SQIVND (reference sequence). Trimming shortened V by 4 bases and J by 4 bases, and 13 bases separated the two germline ends. The CDR3 protein is CASSNGLRGNEKLFF. In DNA, the CDR3 is TGTGCCAGTAGTAACGGACTCAGGGGTAATGAAAAACTGTTTTTT.

This clone came up once. This sequence joins TRBV30 and TRBJ1-5; D is perhaps TRBD1 (5 bases). Trimming shortened V by 6 bases and J by 5 bases, and 20 bases separated the two germline ends. This CDR3 contains 15 residues. In germline, CDR1 is GTSNPN, CDR2 SVGIG (reference sequence). In DNA, the CDR3 is TGTGCCTGCAAAACGGGACTCTTATCCCATCAGCCCCAGCATTTT. It encodes CACKTGLLSHQPQHF.